The 15 T cell receptor beta chains reported below all come from one sample, sequenced in a study of vaccination and CD4 T cells after COVID-19 (dated by TCRdb to about 2022). Receptors were amplified or captured by PCR. Sequencing relied on an Illumina iSeq 100. DNA from cultured CD4+ T cells underwent TCR sequencing with the Oncomine TCR Beta short-read assay at the Johns Hopkins FTIC core. TCRdb ran its own pipeline on the public reads, namely fastp trimming at Q25 and MiXCR clone calling, and kept in-frame beta chains. Duplicate CDR3 protein sequences are folded into a single record with the most common DNA and genes. For this sample the table gives 9,500 to 15,000 distinct CDR3 sequences, of which around 40% were detected only once. The ten largest clones take up less than 25% of the sample. The meaning of the sample's treatment or condition label: approximately 11-day PBMC culture with coronavirus spike peptide pools or control peptides (ViraFEST assay).

Antigen specificity for these receptors is unknown. Source material: cultured CD4+ T cells from blood. The source of these receptors is a human donor with COVID-19.

This clonotype was counted only a few times. Here the CDR3 DNA reads TGTGCCAGCAGTTTGGCGACAGGGGGCAATCAGCCCCAGCATTTT. Translation gives CASSLATGGNQPQHF. The chain combines TRBV12-3 or TRBV12-4 with TRBJ1-5, with 8 bases lining up with TRBD1. The CDR3 length is 15 residues. V was pared by 3 bases and J by 2 bases, with 3 bases of the junction left unmatched.

This clonotype was observed a few times. CDR3: CASSSTSGGLGTQYF. CDR3 in DNA: TGTGCCAGCAGCTCGACTAGCGGGGGTTTAGGGACCCAGTACTTC. The gene calls are TRBV7-2 and TRBJ2-5, with 12 bases fitting TRBD2. The CDR3 runs to 15 residues. After removal of 4 bases from V and 7 bases from J, the junction contained 7 bases not matched to a gene. Germline-derived CDR1 and CDR2 are SGHTA and FQGNSA. The variable domain in full, completed from reference TRBV7-2 and TRBJ2-5, reads GAGVSQSPSNKVTEKGKDVELRCDPISGHTALYWYRQSLGQGLEFLIYFQGNSAPDKSGLPSDRFSAERTGGSVSTLTIQRTQQEDSAVYLCASSSTSGGLGTQYFGPGTRLLVL.

The chain has TRBV5-1 and TRBJ2-7, with no clear D. V was clipped by 4 bases and J by 3 bases, with 17 bases between them. The CDR3 length is 15 residues. Germline V gene data show CDR1 as SGHRS and CDR2 as YFSETQ. The CDR3 DNA follows: TGCGCCAGCAGCGCTGGGTGGTCCTCTGGCTACGAGCAGTACTTC. Its translation: CASSAGWSSGYEQYF.

This clonotype turned up a few times. The CDR3 DNA reads as TGTGCCAGCAGTTACGGGTTGGCAGGGGGTGAGGAGACCCAGTACTTC. It is translated as CASSYGLAGGEETQYF. This sequence joins TRBV6-5 and TRBJ2-5; 7 bases are a match to TRBD1. The CDR3 covers 16 residues. CDR1 is MNHEY and CDR2 is SVGAGI in the germline V gene. With 2 bases clipped from V and 5 bases from J, the junction kept 11 bases outside the gene matches.

The gene calls are TRBV6-5 and TRBJ2-3; D perhaps matches TRBD1 (6 bases). This CDR3 contains 16 residues. Germline V gene lookup returns CDR1 MNHEY and CDR2 SVGAGI. V lost 0 bases and J 5 bases, leaving 15 bases between the germline ends. This CDR3 reads CASSYSSRGSKDTQYF. The CDR3, as DNA: TGTGCCAGCAGTTACTCGAGCAGGGGAAGTAAAGATACGCAGTATTTT.

This chain links TRBV20-1 with TRBJ1-5; D is unclear. Trimming pared 3 bases from V and 2 bases from J, leaving 17 bases between. Germline V gene lookup returns CDR1 DFQATT and CDR2 SNEGSKA (reference sequence). CDR3 length: 16 amino acids. For the CDR3, the DNA is TGCAGTGCTAGGGTCCCTACAGCGAGCGGCAATCAGCCCCAGCATTTT. Its protein is CSARVPTASGNQPQHF.

This clonotype was detected a few times. The chain combines TRBV6-1 with TRBJ2-3; 11 bases fit TRBD2. Germline V lookup: CDR1 MNHNS, CDR2 SASEGT. This CDR3 is 15 amino acids long. V dropped 5 bases and J dropped 6; count of bases not matched to a gene: 7. DNA of the CDR3: TGTGCCAGCAGTCCACGAGCTAGCGGGGGGGATACGCAGTATTTT. Amino acid sequence: CASSPRASGGDTQYF.

The rearrangement uses TRBV4-3 and TRBJ1-1, with D uncertain. The germline gives CDR1 LGHNA, CDR2 YSLEER. V gave up 0 bases and J gave up 0 bases, with 2 bases separating them. The CDR3 is made up of 13 amino acids. CDR3 DNA: TGCGCCAGCAGCCAAGAGATGAACACTGAAGCTTTCTTT. This gives the protein CASSQEMNTEAFF.

The chain couples TRBV6-2 or TRBV6-3 to TRBJ1-5; 9 bases map to TRBD1. The CDR3 spans 14 residues. J was trimmed by 6 bases and V by 7 bases; bases with no gene match: 7. Germline V gene lookup returns CDR1 MNHEY and CDR2 SVGEGT. Here the CDR3 DNA reads TGTGCCAGCACATGGGACAGGGCAAGTCAGCCCCAGCATTTT. This codes for CASTWDRASQPQHF.

The chain employs TRBV2 and TRBJ1-2; 9 nucleotides line up with TRBD1. The trim removed 6 bases at V and 1 base at J, leaving 3 bases unmatched. The CDR3 loop spans 14 amino acids. Germline V gene lookup returns CDR1 SNHLY and CDR2 FYNNEI. The DNA of the CDR3 is TGTGCCAGCAGATCGGGACAGGGTAACTATGGCTACACCTTC. Its translation: CASRSGQGNYGYTF.

This rearrangement joins TRBV1 to TRBJ2-3; no DNA check was done on the table's D call, TRBD1. TRBV1 is shown as a pseudogene. The CDR3 has 15 amino acids. The CDR3 DNA is TGCACCAGCAGCCACGGGGCGACTAGCACAGATACGCAGTATTTT. This gives the protein CTSSHGATSTDTQYF.

The chain employs TRBV11-1 and TRBJ2-7; 9 nucleotides agree with TRBD1. The ends lost 7 bases at V and 3 bases at J; junction bases unmatched: 7. Germline loops: CDR1 SGHAT, CDR2 FQDESV (reference sequence). The CDR3 covers 14 residues. CDR3 DNA sequence: TGTGCCAGCACCAACGCGGGACAGGGCTACGAGCAGTACTTC. Protein: CASTNAGQGYEQYF.

This sequence joins TRBV7-2 and TRBJ1-4; TRBD1 aligns across 7 bases. The germline gives CDR1 SGHTA, CDR2 FQGNSA. This CDR3 spans 14 amino acids. The ends lost 7 bases at V and 7 bases at J; junction bases unmatched: 9. In nucleotides, the CDR3 is TGTGCCAGCAACCACGACAGGGTGGGTGAAAAACTGTTTTTT. Translated: CASNHDRVGEKLFF.

V usage is TRBV6-1 and J usage is TRBJ2-3; 10 positions match TRBD2. CDR1 is MNHNS, CDR2 SASEGT, per germline. J gave up 0 bases and V 10 bases, and 7 bases lay outside the gene matches. This CDR3 region has 15 residues. The CDR3 protein is CAIRASGGSTDTQYF. The CDR3 nucleotides read TGTGCCATCAGGGCTAGCGGGGGTAGCACAGATACGCAGTATTTT.

The table lists this clonotype with a few counts. J is TRBJ1-6 and V is TRBV6-4, with 9 bases aligning to TRBD1. The junction had 11 bases not matched to a gene; V was cut back by 5 bases and J by 9 bases. From germline, CDR1 is MRHNA and CDR2 SNTAGT. The CDR3 has 16 amino acids. The CDR3: CASSQTGGSGGSPLHF. As DNA, the CDR3 is TGTGCCAGCAGTCAGACAGGGGGGTCCGGCGGTTCACCCCTCCACTTT.